A selection of T cell receptor beta chains follows, all from one sample in a study of cytomegalovirus exposure and HLA in healthy donors. Method: immunoSEQ multiplex PCR; TCRdb's copy keeps in-frame clones and lacks some. The top ten hold more than 1% of the sample, which has around 180,000 clones, around four fifths seen once. The sample comprised PBMCs. The receptors shown here come from a boy between 2 and 10 years old in good health and CMV-seronegative. Both conserved end residues are trimmed from each CDR3.

j_gene	v_gene	CDR3aa
TRBJ2-3	TRBV4-2	ASSQALAGWEVTQY
TRBJ1-5	TRBV19	ASSIVASYSNQPQH
TRBJ2-5	TRBV4-2	ASSQGLEQY
TRBJ2-3	TRBV13	ASSTGDTYTDTQY
TRBJ1-5	TRBV16	ASSQRRQPDQPQH
TRBJ2-2	TRBV7-9	ASSRLERNTGELF
NA	TRBV7-9	ASSTPGTGVSYEQY
TRBJ1-1	TRBV6-1	ASSGQGTRTEAF
TRBJ2-2	TRBV5-1	ASSRGLAATGELF
TRBJ2-3	TRBV19	ASSPKPRLAPSDTQY
TRBJ2-1	TRBV4-3	ASSQAALAGVNEQF
TRBJ2-5	TRBV5-4	ASSLSWGGGETQY
TRBJ1-5	TRBV23-1	ASSQGGIWLQPQH
TRBJ2-7	TRBV20-1	SARSGGEQY
TRBJ1-4	TRBV7-2	ASSLEGPGAGEKLF
TRBJ2-3	TRBV5-1	ASSSSGGALVNTQY
TRBJ1-2	TRBV7-9	ASSDSTGFNYGYT
TRBJ1-4	TRBV19	ASSIMGTGGATTNEKLF
TRBJ1-2	TRBV4-2	ASSDTGTGNYGYT
TRBJ1-3	TRBV18	ASSPRGQNSGNTIY
TRBJ2-7	TRBV6-1	ASSEGRDYEQY
TRBJ2-3	TRBV19	ASRSGRTTSTDTQY
TRBJ1-4	TRBV28	ASSSLANEKLF
TRBJ2-5	TRBV11-1	ASSLSPGLAGIQETQY
TRBJ1-2	TRBV6-5	ASSYSSQDYGYT
TRBJ1-5	TRBV30	AWTEGEGQPQH
TRBJ1-6	TRBV27	ASSGDRPSYNSPLH